This T cell receptor beta chain emerged from a study of T cell repertoires in cytomegalovirus infection. Study as a whole: CMV infection plus the matching HLA type was flagged by public TCR beta signatures.

Study outcomes and limitations: There were carriers of CMV plus the relevant HLA, and cumulative public TCR beta family frequency identified them. The ex vivo response was dominated by HLA-C-restricted CMV-specific TCR beta clonotypes.

Germline lookup yields CDR1 SGHAT and CDR2 FQNNGV. This CDR3 has 15 amino acids. The V gene lost 1 base and the J gene lost 6 bases, with 13 bases spanning the gap. MiXCR was run by TCRdb on the reads, yielding one entry per CDR3 protein. The data contain about 740,000 distinct CDR3 sequences, 35% of them singletons. As concerns this clonotype: Antigen unknown.

The TCR sequence derives from a human donor in good health (CMV status not recorded). Some clones in this sample may be carry-over from other donors' samples. The chain has TRBV11-2 and TRBJ2-4, with D possibly being TRBD1 (6 bases). Sequenced: PBMCs. CDR3 in DNA: TGTGCCAGCAGCTTAGGACAGGCGGCTTCAAACATTCAGTACTTC. It codes for CASSLGQAASNIQYF.